The text below deals with one T cell receptor beta chain. As yet, its antigen is unknown. The sample is drawn from a study of cytomegalovirus exposure and HLA in healthy donors. This CDR3 region has 16 residues. The germline V gene encodes CDR1 SGDLS and CDR2 YYNGEE. The junction had 2 bases not matched to a gene; V was cut back by 0 bases and J by 0 bases. Study-level results: DRB1 had the most TCR associations and HLA-C the fewest, a later analysis found, with rates varying by HLA locus. Earlier analysis found most TCR beta V segments productive about 90% or about 30% of the time.

Researchers ran the PCR with 60 Vbeta and 13 Jbeta primers. Produced via immunoSEQ multiplex PCR; TCRdb's table is partial and in-frame only. This table has fewer than 80,000 clones, 74% appearing once. Sequencing was performed on PBMCs. The receptor was derived from a woman aged 60-70 years in good health and CMV-seropositive. J is TRBJ2-2 and V is TRBV9, with 7 nucleotides matching TRBD1. The CDR3 sequence is CASSVEGQPNTGELFF. The CDR3 DNA follows: TGTGCCAGCAGCGTAGAGGGACAGCCGAACACCGGGGAGCTGTTTTTT.